These T cell receptor beta chains were read from a single sample in a study of T-cell reconstitution after alpha-beta-depleted transplantation in children. TCRdb itself ran the PCR reads through MiXCR, one entry per CDR3 protein. The sample records hundreds of thousands of distinct CDR3 sequences, roughly 23% being singletons. The sample in question was PBMCs, mostly from graft donor cells, obtained 360 days after TCRalphabeta/CD19-depleted stem cell transplant. These receptors were taken from a boy under three years old who had a stem cell transplant for acute myeloid leukemia, so the T cells may come from the graft donor. The CDR3 runs from the conserved cysteine through the conserved F or W. Each record gives: V gene, D gene, clone size, J gene, CDR3 protein, CDR3 DNA. D genes are given only for firm matches. The size entry is marked missing in some rows and otherwise reads once, few, many or a size class.

v_gene: TRBV5-8
d_gene: -
abundance: -
j_gene: TRBJ1-1
CDR3aa: CASGPLNTEAFF
CDR3nt: TGTGCCAGCGGGCCCTTGAACACTGAAGCTTTCTTT

v_gene: TRBV20-1
d_gene: TRBD1
abundance: many
j_gene: TRBJ2-1
CDR3aa: CSATDRGRNEQFF
CDR3nt: TGCAGTGCAACGGACAGGGGGCGTAATGAGCAGTTCTTC

v_gene: TRBV21-1
d_gene: -
abundance: -
j_gene: TRBJ1-2
CDR3aa: CAGDRIIHGYTF
CDR3nt: TGTGCCGGGGACAGAATCATACATGGCTACACCTTC

v_gene: TRBV5-1
d_gene: -
abundance: -
j_gene: TRBJ2-2
CDR3aa: CASSFSTTGELFF
CDR3nt: TGCGCCAGCAGCTTTTCTACCACCGGGGAGCTGTTTTTT

v_gene: TRBV24-1
d_gene: TRBD1
abundance: once
j_gene: TRBJ2-1
CDR3aa: CATSETGTGGWEQFF
CDR3nt: TGTGCCACCAGTGAAACCGGGACAGGGGGGTGGGAGCAGTTCTTC

v_gene: TRBV7-2
d_gene: -
abundance: many
j_gene: TRBJ1-3
CDR3aa: CASSPGWRRNTIYF
CDR3nt: TGTGCCAGCAGCCCTGGCTGGCGACGGAACACCATATATTTT

v_gene: TRBV6-1
d_gene: -
abundance: -
j_gene: TRBJ2-3
CDR3aa: CASSPSASTDTQYF
CDR3nt: TGTGCCAGCAGCCCTTCGGCTAGCACAGATACGCAGTATTTT

v_gene: TRBV7-9
d_gene: TRBD1
abundance: few
j_gene: TRBJ2-5
CDR3aa: CASSPGTGPKGTQYF
CDR3nt: TGTGCCAGCAGCCCAGGGACAGGCCCAAAGGGGACCCAGTACTTC

v_gene: TRBV6-1
d_gene: TRBD1
abundance: few
j_gene: TRBJ2-5
CDR3aa: CASNVDRGRGETQYF
CDR3nt: TGTGCCAGCAACGTGGACAGGGGGCGCGGAGAGACCCAGTACTTC

v_gene: TRBV5-1
d_gene: -
abundance: -
j_gene: TRBJ1-2
CDR3aa: CASSLTAGSGYTF
CDR3nt: TGCGCCAGCAGCTTGACGGCAGGCAGTGGCTACACCTTC

v_gene: TRBV20-1
d_gene: -
abundance: -
j_gene: TRBJ2-7
CDR3aa: CSASQGGSYEQYF
CDR3nt: TGCAGTGCTAGTCAGGGGGGATCCTACGAGCAGTACTTC

v_gene: TRBV29-1
d_gene: TRBD2
abundance: few
j_gene: TRBJ2-5
CDR3aa: CSVASLAGARETQYF
CDR3nt: TGCAGCGTCGCATCACTAGCGGGGGCACGGGAGACCCAGTACTTC

v_gene: TRBV20-1
d_gene: -
abundance: many
j_gene: TRBJ2-5
CDR3aa: CSARGQGGWTQYF
CDR3nt: TGCAGTGCTAGAGGCCAGGGGGGTTGGACCCAGTACTTC

v_gene: TRBV5-8
d_gene: -
abundance: -
j_gene: TRBJ2-7
CDR3aa: CASSPMGVLISYEQYF
CDR3nt: TGTGCCAGCAGCCCGATGGGGGTCCTAATCTCCTACGAGCAGTACTTC

v_gene: TRBV20-1
d_gene: TRBD2
abundance: many
j_gene: TRBJ2-1
CDR3aa: CSARDLAGSYNEQFF
CDR3nt: TGCAGTGCTAGAGACCTAGCGGGCTCCTACAATGAGCAGTTCTTC

v_gene: TRBV6-1
d_gene: TRBD1
abundance: -
j_gene: TRBJ1-5
CDR3aa: CASSLTGTGYSNQPQHF
CDR3nt: TGTGCCAGCAGCCTAACCGGGACAGGGTATAGCAATCAGCCCCAGCATTTT

v_gene: TRBV15
d_gene: -
abundance: many
j_gene: TRBJ1-5
CDR3aa: CATSSLEGGQPQHF
CDR3nt: TGTGCCACCAGCAGCTTAGAGGGGGGTCAGCCCCAGCATTTT

v_gene: TRBV20-1
d_gene: -
abundance: -
j_gene: TRBJ1-2
CDR3aa: CSAPEGVLRYGYTF
CDR3nt: TGCAGTGCTCCCGAGGGGGTATTACGCTATGGCTACACCTTC